This record covers a single T cell receptor (beta chain). Its specificity is not known. These data belong to a study of cytotoxic CD8 clonotypes in ibrutinib-treated CLL. As for the study in general: Complete response was seen in 2 patients and partial in some 25; 12 progressed and roughly 15 stayed remitted after a median about 68 months. Mean values per sample were 250,000 to 300,000 productive templates and 75,000 to 100,000 productive rearrangements. Notes on the study in general: Under treatment, the uncommon public clonotypes either contracted or remained stable. T-cell clonality at baseline went above that of age-matched healthy donors and rose and fell with circulating CD8+ T-cell counts.

Assay used: immunoSEQ multiplex PCR; TCRdb lists only in-frame clones, some missing. The sample holds 100,000 to 150,000 clones, roughly 85% seen once. This receptor was obtained from a human donor with chronic lymphocytic leukemia. Material: PBMCs, obtained after 24 months of ibrutinib treatment.

CDR3 region: CASSQVPDRDGYTF. The DNA for the CDR3 is TGCGCCAGCAGCCAAGTACCTGACAGGGATGGCTACACCTTC. V gene TRBV4-3 combines with J gene TRBJ1-2, with 7 nucleotides matching TRBD1. Germline-derived CDR1 and CDR2 are LGHNA and YSLEER. This CDR3 is 14 amino acids long. The V and J ends lost 1 base and 6 bases, in that order; junction bases with no gene match: 5.